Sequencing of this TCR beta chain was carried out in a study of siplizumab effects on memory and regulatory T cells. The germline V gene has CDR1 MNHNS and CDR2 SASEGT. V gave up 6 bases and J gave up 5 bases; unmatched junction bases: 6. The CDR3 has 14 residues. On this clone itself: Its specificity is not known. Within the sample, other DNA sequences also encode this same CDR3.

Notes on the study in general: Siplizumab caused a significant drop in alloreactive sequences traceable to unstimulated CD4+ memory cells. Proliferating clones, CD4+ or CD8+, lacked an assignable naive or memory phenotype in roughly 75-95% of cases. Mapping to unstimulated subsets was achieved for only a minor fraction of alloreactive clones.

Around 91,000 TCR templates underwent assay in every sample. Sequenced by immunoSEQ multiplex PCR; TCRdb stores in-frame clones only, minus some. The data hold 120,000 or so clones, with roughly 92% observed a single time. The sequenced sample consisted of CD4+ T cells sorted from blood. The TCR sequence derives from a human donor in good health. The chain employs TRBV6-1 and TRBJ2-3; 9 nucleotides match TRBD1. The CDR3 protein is CASRRNRGQDTQYF. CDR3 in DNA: TGTGCCAGCAGGAGGAACAGGGGGCAAGATACGCAGTATTTT.